What follows are 20 T cell receptor beta chains derived from one specimen sequenced in a study of shared clonotypes between healthy human individuals. CD8 cells regarded as naive lacked CD45RO, were positively chosen for CCR7, and omitted terminally differentiated effector memory CD45RA+ cells. The repertoire was sequenced with immunoSEQ multiplex PCR; TCRdb's copy has only in-frame clones and lacks some. Of 2 million to 2.5 million clones in the sample, about 95% were seen once. The sequencing sample was made of naive CD8+ T cells sorted from blood. The origin of the receptors is a man in his late teens or twenties in good health.

This clone was observed a single time. This chain joins TRBV7-9 and TRBJ2-7; D gene ambiguous. The CDR3 sequence is 13 residues long. With 4 bases removed from V and 4 bases from J, the gap between germline ends came to 11 bases. From germline, CDR1 is SEHNR and CDR2 FQNEAQ (reference sequence). The DNA for the CDR3 is TGTGCCAGCAGCTCCCAAGTGGGGTACGAGCAGTACTTC. It codes for CASSSQVGYEQYF.

This clone was seen a handful of times. This rearrangement joins TRBV27 to TRBJ2-7; D gene ambiguous. The CDR3 has 13 amino acids. Germline loops: CDR1 MNHEY, CDR2 SMNVEV (reference sequence). V was cut by 6 bases and J by 3 bases, with 12 bases left in between. The chain's CDR3 is CASRPSPSYEQYF. CDR3 in DNA: TGTGCCAGCAGGCCCAGCCCCAGCTACGAGCAGTACTTC.

This chain uses TRBV28 with TRBJ1-2; D call uncertain. V lost 5 bases to trimming and J lost 0 bases, with 10 bases between them. Germline V gene lookup returns CDR1 MDHEN and CDR2 SYDVKM. The length of the CDR3 is 14 residues. CDR3 amino acids: CASSTPSPNYGYTF. DNA for the CDR3: TGTGCCAGCAGTACCCCCAGCCCTAACTATGGCTACACCTTC.

The chain links TRBV6-1 to TRBJ1-1; TRBD1 is a possible D gene (5 bases). Trimming took off 6 bases at V and 2 bases at J, with 16 bases between the two ends. CDR1 and CDR2 (germline): MNHNS, SASEGT. CDR3 length: 15 amino acids. Written as DNA, the CDR3 is TGTGCCAGCAGGAAGGAGGGGTTCCTAAACACTGAAGCTTTCTTT. Amino acid sequence: CASRKEGFLNTEAFF.

V gene TRBV7-5 combines with J gene TRBJ1-2; the D call TRBD1 from the table was never checked on the DNA. TRBV7-5 is a recognized pseudogene. This CDR3 spans 12 amino acids. CDR3 in DNA: TGTGCCAGAAGGTACAGGGATAATGGCTACACCTTC. Amino acids: CARRYRDNGYTF.

As DNA, the CDR3 is TGTGCCAGTAGCACAATTTATGGGGCCGGGGAGACTGAAGCTTTCTTT. It encodes CASSTIYGAGETEAFF. This sequence joins TRBV19 and TRBJ1-1, with TRBD1 as a possible D gene (5 bases). Germline CDR1 and CDR2: LNHDA and SQIVND (reference sequence). The length of the CDR3 is 16 residues. The V and J ends lost 6 bases and 5 bases respectively, with 22 bases between them. Combining the CDR3 with reference TRBV19 and TRBJ1-1 gives the whole variable domain DGGITQSPKYLFRKEGQNVTLSCEQNLNHDAMYWYRQDPGQGLRLIYYSQIVNDFQKGDIAEGYSVSREKKESFPLTVTSAQKNPTAFYLCASSTIYGAGETEAFFGQGTRLTVV.

This clone was detected once. The rearrangement uses TRBV7-9 and TRBJ1-1; D is possibly TRBD1 (5 bases). Trimming shortened V by 5 bases and J by 1 base, and 20 bases separated the two germline ends. The germline V gene encodes CDR1 SEHNR and CDR2 FQNEAQ (reference sequence). The CDR3 sequence is 17 residues long. The CDR3 nucleotides are TGTGCCAGCAGCACGACAGTTTGGGGGGATTCGAACACTGAAGCTTTCTTT. As protein: CASSTTVWGDSNTEAFF. The full variable domain, in which reference TRBV7-9 and TRBJ1-1 provide the parts outside the CDR3, is DTGVSQNPRHKITKRGQNVTFRCDPISEHNRLYWYRQTLGQGPEFLTYFQNEAQLEKSRLLSDRFSAERPKGSFSTLEIQRTEQGDSAMYLCASSTTVWGDSNTEAFFGQGTRLTVV.

Regarding this clone: Other DNA sequences in the same sample also yield this CDR3. The chain employs TRBV7-9 and TRBJ2-5; D is undetermined. V was cut by 5 bases and J by 4 bases, with 8 bases left in between. CDR3 length equals 12 residues. Germline assignment: CDR1 SEHNR and CDR2 FQNEAQ (reference sequence). CDR3 sequence: CASSLMGETQYF. Here the CDR3 DNA reads TGTGCCAGCAGCCTCATGGGAGAGACCCAGTACTTC.

This CDR3 is CASSPTGTGNTEAFF. CDR3 nucleotides: TGTGCCAGCAGCCCCACCGGGACAGGGAACACTGAAGCTTTCTTT. The rearrangement links TRBV5-6 to TRBJ1-1, with TRBD1 identical over 8 bases. Germline V gene lookup returns CDR1 SGHDT and CDR2 YYEEEE. The V segment lost 4 bases and the J segment 1 base; nucleotides outside the gene matches: 6. The CDR3 extends over 15 amino acids.

The chain couples TRBV11-2 to TRBJ2-5; a possible D gene is TRBD2 (6 bases). The CDR3 sequence is 13 residues long. CDR1 and CDR2 from the germline V gene are SGHAT and FQNNGV. V shed 5 bases and J shed 5 bases, with 12 bases lying between them. This CDR3 is CASSPRDWETQYF. For the CDR3, the DNA is TGTGCCAGCAGCCCTCGGGACTGGGAGACCCAGTACTTC.

A remark on this clone: At the DNA level, this CDR3 is encoded by other sequences in the same sample as well. V usage is TRBV27 and J usage is TRBJ2-7; D is unresolved. Germline V CDR1 and CDR2: MNHEY, SMNVEV (reference sequence). Trimming stripped 2 bases from V and 2 bases from J, with 7 bases between. This CDR3 region has 13 residues. The CDR3 region is CASSLQAAYEQYF. The CDR3 bases are TGTGCCAGCAGTTTACAAGCAGCCTACGAGCAGTACTTC.

The V and J genes are TRBV28 and TRBJ1-2; tentatively, D is TRBD1 (5 bases). Between the trimmed V and J ends, which lost 3 bases and 2 bases, there was a span of 16 bases. Germline values: CDR1 MDHEN, CDR2 SYDVKM. The CDR3 runs 16 residues. CDR3 sequence reads: CASSLTVHQPNYGYTF. The CDR3 nucleotides read TGTGCCAGCAGTTTGACAGTTCACCAGCCCAACTATGGCTACACCTTC.

The chain uses TRBV11-2 and TRBJ2-2; D is undetermined. The CDR3 consists of 13 residues. Germline CDR1 and CDR2: SGHAT and FQNNGV. V lost 7 bases and J lost 1, with 7 bases in between. The CDR3 DNA reads TGTGCCAGCAATATACTGAACACCGGGGAGCTGTTTTTT. Residues: CASNILNTGELFF. Full variable domain (missing parts from reference TRBV11-2 and TRBJ2-2): EAGVAQSPRYKIIEKRQSVAFWCNPISGHATLYWYQQILGQGPKLLIQFQNNGVVDDSQLPKDRFSAERLKGVDSTLKIQPAKLEDSAVYLCASNILNTGELFFGEGSRLTVL.

The rearrangement joins TRBV5-6 to TRBJ1-5; the D is unclear. The CDR3 loop spans 14 amino acids. Germline V gene data show CDR1 as SGHDT and CDR2 as YYEEEE. Trimming removed 2 bases at V and 8 bases at J, with 14 bases between. The CDR3 DNA is TGTGCCAGCAGCTTAGGTATTGGGGTCGAGCCCCAGCATTTT. It encodes CASSLGIGVEPQHF. The complete variable domain, with remaining parts taken from reference TRBV5-6 and TRBJ1-5, reads DAGVTQSPTHLIKTRGQQVTLRCSPKSGHDTVSWYQQALGQGPQFIFQYYEEEERQRGNFPDRFSGHQFPNYSSELNVNALLLGDSALYLCASSLGIGVEPQHFGDGTRLSIL.

The chain employs TRBV11-2 and TRBJ1-4; D might be TRBD1 (5 bases). Germline values: CDR1 SGHAT, CDR2 FQNNGV. The CDR3 is 14 residues long. Between the trimmed V and J ends, which lost 5 bases and 0 bases, there was a span of 7 bases. The CDR3 DNA follows: TGTGCCAGCAGCCAAGGGGCAACTAATGAAAAACTGTTTTTT. It specifies CASSQGATNEKLFF.

This rearrangement joins TRBV28 to TRBJ2-1; 10 bases agree with TRBD1. J lost 2 bases, V lost 3 bases, and 7 bases had no gene match. The CDR3 totals 17 residues. CDR1 is MDHEN, CDR2 SYDVKM, per germline. CDR3 nucleotide sequence: TGTGCCAGCAGTTTGCGACTGGACAGGGGGGCCTACAATGAGCAGTTCTTC. This codes for CASSLRLDRGAYNEQFF.

In nucleotides, the CDR3 is TGTGCCAGCAGTGATGACGAGTATTTGACTAGCACAGATACGCAGTATTTT. Translation: CASSDDEYLTSTDTQYF. The chain recombines TRBV6-1 with TRBJ2-3; D gene unclear. V lost 3 bases, J lost 0 bases, and 16 bases lay in between. Germline V gene sequence: CDR1 MNHNS, CDR2 SASEGT. The CDR3 extends over 17 amino acids.

In this sample, this clone turned up once. The chain has TRBV13 and TRBJ2-3; D ambiguous. Germline values: CDR1 PRHDT, CDR2 FYEKMQ (reference sequence). V was clipped by 3 bases and J by 4 bases, with 8 bases between them. There are 13 residues in the CDR3. CDR3 sequence (DNA): TGTGCCAGCAGCTTCCTCGTAGCAGATACGCAGTATTTT. This translates into CASSFLVADTQYF.

Comment on this clone: Mismatch with germline at one junction end may stem from a read error. The V and J genes are TRBV28 and TRBJ2-6; D is uncertain. CDR1 and CDR2 from the germline V gene are MDHEN and SYDVKM. The CDR3 is 15 amino acids. CDR3 region: CASSFSGSGANVLTF. The CDR3 DNA sequence: TGTGCCAGTAGTTTTTCAGGTTCTGGGGCCAACGTCCTGACTTTC.

Comment on this clone: Other DNA variants within this sample encode the same CDR3. The chain is built from TRBV27 and TRBJ2-1, with D perhaps matching TRBD2 (5 bases). The CDR3 runs to 13 residues. Trimming shortened V by 3 bases and J by 3 bases, and 6 bases separated the two germline ends. Germline V gene lookup returns CDR1 MNHEY and CDR2 SMNVEV (reference sequence). The CDR3 DNA follows: TGTGCCAGCAGTTTGGACTTCTACAATGAGCAGTTCTTC. The encoded protein is CASSLDFYNEQFF.